Following are 25 T cell receptor beta chains from one sample sequenced in a study of blood T cell repertoires in COVID-19. The table came from immunoSEQ multiplex PCR; TCRdb's copy has only in-frame clones and leaves some out. Of some 160,000 clones in the sample, 70% to 90% were seen once. The source material was peripheral blood. All receptors derive from a man in his 60s with acute or convalescent COVID-19.

This chain uses TRBV20-1 with TRBJ2-1; 12 nucleotides line up with TRBD2. Germline V gene data show CDR1 as DFQATT and CDR2 as SNEGSKA (reference sequence). With 3 bases clipped from V and 0 bases from J, the junction kept 3 bases outside the gene matches. The CDR3 contains 16 residues. Written as DNA, the CDR3 is TGCAGTGCTAGTGAACTAGCGGGGGGCTCCTACAATGAGCAGTTCTTC. Its protein product is CSASELAGGSYNEQFF.

The V and J genes are TRBV29-1 and TRBJ2-2; no reliable D call. Per the germline V gene, CDR1 is SQVTM and CDR2 is ANQGSEA. The CDR3 sequence is 12 residues long. Deletions cut 1 base from V and 5 bases from J, with 5 bases between. CDR3 loop: CSVEGPTGELFF. The CDR3 DNA sequence: TGCAGCGTTGAAGGTCCGACCGGGGAGCTGTTTTTT.

V usage is TRBV12-3 or TRBV12-4 and J usage is TRBJ2-1, with unresolved D. V lost 2 bases to trimming and J lost 4 bases, with 6 bases between them. This CDR3 is 13 amino acids long. The CDR3 bases are TGTGCCAGCAGTTTAAACAGTTACAATGAGCAGTTCTTC. Its translation is CASSLNSYNEQFF.

The J gene is TRBJ1-4, the V gene TRBV3-1 (or the pseudogene TRBV3-2), with TRBD1 matching 9 bases. The J segment lost 8 bases and the V segment lost 1 base, leaving 5 bases of the junction unmatched. Germline V gene data show CDR1 as LGHDT and CDR2 as YNNKEL (reference sequence). This CDR3 has 15 residues. CDR3 loop: CASSQGGQGVEKLFF. CDR3 in DNA: TGTGCCAGCAGCCAAGGGGGACAGGGTGTGGAAAAACTGTTTTTT.

The chain carries TRBV5-8 and TRBJ2-2, with D maybe TRBD2 (6 bases). Germline loops: CDR1 SGHTS, CDR2 YDEGEE. V was shortened by 2 bases and J by 7 bases, with 15 bases between the two germline ends. The CDR3 totals 15 residues. The chain's CDR3 is CASSFRRGSVGELFF. The CDR3 coding sequence is TGTGCCAGCAGCTTCCGGCGGGGTTCGGTCGGGGAGCTGTTTTTT.

The sample holds one count of this clone. V is TRBV2 and J is TRBJ2-7, with a possible D match to TRBD1 (6 bases). Germline V lookup: CDR1 SNHLY, CDR2 FYNNEI. The CDR3 contains 14 residues. V lost 5 bases to trimming and J lost 6 bases, with 17 bases between them. CDR3 in amino acids: CASSRGNFILEQYF. The CDR3 bases are TGTGCCAGCAGTAGGGGGAATTTTATCCTCGAGCAGTACTTC.

The chain couples TRBV6-5 to TRBJ1-5; tentative D call: TRBD1 (5 bases). Germline loops: CDR1 MNHEY, CDR2 SVGAGI. There are 14 residues in the CDR3. Trimming removed 6 bases at V and 4 bases at J, with 13 bases between. CDR3 nucleotide sequence: TGTGCCAGCAGCTCCGGGGGGGGGAATCAGCCCCAGCATTTT. Its protein is CASSSGGGNQPQHF.

V gene TRBV19 combines with J gene TRBJ1-2; 7 bases are shared with TRBD1. Germline CDR1 and CDR2: LNHDA and SQIVND (reference sequence). CDR3 length: 15 residues. Losses at the gene ends were 1 base for V and 4 bases for J; bases not matched to a gene: 6. This chain's CDR3 is CASSIVPGGSYGYTF. The CDR3 bases are TGTGCCAGTAGTATAGTACCAGGGGGGTCCTATGGCTACACCTTC.

This clone was observed once. The V and J genes are TRBV6-2 or TRBV6-3 and TRBJ1-5; perhaps TRBD1 as D (6 bases). Germline CDR1 MNHEY, CDR2 SVGEGT. CDR3 length: 15 residues. The V gene lost 5 bases and the J gene lost 0 bases, with 11 bases spanning the gap. This CDR3 reads CASSPNRDSNQPQHF. The CDR3 DNA reads as TGTGCCAGCAGTCCAAACAGGGATAGCAATCAGCCCCAGCATTTT.

The chain combines TRBV10-3 with TRBJ1-1, with TRBD1 as a possible D gene (6 bases). The V end was cut by 11 bases, the J end by 4 bases, with 17 bases between. The germline CDR1 and CDR2 sequences are ENHRY and SYGVKD. This CDR3 has 13 residues. The CDR3 DNA reads as TGTGCCGTTGGACAGAATGGGGGCACTGAAGCTTTCTTT. It specifies CAVGQNGGTEAFF.

This rearrangement joins TRBV6-6 to TRBJ2-2; the D gene is possibly TRBD1 (6 bases). V gave up 11 bases and J gave up 2 bases, with 12 bases separating them. The CDR3 runs to 13 residues. Germline V CDR1 and CDR2: MNHNY, SVGAGI (reference sequence). CDR3 DNA: TGTGCCGGTAAAGGGGGAAACACCGGGGAGCTGTTTTTT. It yields the protein CAGKGGNTGELFF.

This clone was counted once. The V call is TRBV27, the J call TRBJ1-5; D not resolved. The ends were cut back, 5 bases at V and 7 bases at J, with 18 bases in the middle. Germline-derived CDR1 and CDR2 are MNHEY and SMNVEV (reference sequence). This CDR3 has 15 residues. The CDR3 region has the DNA TGTGCCAGCAGTCCGTCTTTTTGGACGGGACAGCCCCAGCATTTT. Translating gives CASSPSFWTGQPQHF.

V is TRBV18 and J is TRBJ2-7; no definite D call. The CDR3 is 13 residues long. Germline CDR1 is KGHSH and CDR2 is LQKENI. Trimming left V 1 base short and J 3 bases short, with 7 bases between. CDR3 nucleotide sequence: TGTGCCAGCTCACCACGTTCAGGCTACGAGCAGTACTTC. Translating it yields CASSPRSGYEQYF.

This chain joins TRBV5-6 and TRBJ2-3; possibly TRBD2 for D (5 bases). This CDR3 spans 12 amino acids. V lost 5 bases, J lost 4 bases, and 8 bases lay in between. Per the germline V gene, CDR1 is SGHDT and CDR2 is YYEEEE. The CDR3 loop is CASRSRADTQYF. CDR3 nucleotides: TGTGCCAGCAGGTCGAGGGCAGATACGCAGTATTTT. The full variable domain, with the rest looked up from reference TRBV5-6 and TRBJ2-3, is DAGVTQSPTHLIKTRGQQVTLRCSPKSGHDTVSWYQQALGQGPQFIFQYYEEEERQRGNFPDRFSGHQFPNYSSELNVNALLLGDSALYLCASRSRADTQYFGPGTRLTVL.

The V call is TRBV2, the J call TRBJ2-2; D call uncertain. Germline-derived CDR1 and CDR2 are SNHLY and FYNNEI. The V gene lost 5 bases and the J gene lost 1 base, with 5 bases spanning the gap. This CDR3 is built from 13 residues. CDR3 in amino acids: CASSRGNTGELFF. Written as DNA, the CDR3 is TGTGCCAGCAGTAGAGGGAACACCGGGGAGCTGTTTTTT.

The J gene is TRBJ1-2, the V gene TRBV18; the match to TRBD1 covers 9 bases. The junction had 7 bases not matched to a gene; V was cut back by 4 bases and J by 1 base. This CDR3 has 16 amino acids. Germline V gene sequence: CDR1 KGHSH, CDR2 LQKENI. Here the CDR3 reads CASSLSGTGFNYGYTF. As DNA, the CDR3 is TGTGCCAGCTCACTATCGGGGACAGGGTTTAACTATGGCTACACCTTC. Using reference TRBV18 and TRBJ1-2 for the parts outside the CDR3, the full variable domain is NAGVMQNPRHLVRRRGQEARLRCSPMKGHSHVYWYRQLPEEGLKFMVYLQKENIIDESGMPKERFSAEFPKEGPSILRIQQVVRGDSAAYFCASSLSGTGFNYGYTFGSGTRLTVV.

The chain recombines TRBV6-5 with TRBJ1-3; D remains unclear. CDR1 and CDR2 (germline): MNHEY, SVGAGI. Trimming stripped 2 bases from V and 3 bases from J, with 11 bases between. The CDR3 extends over 15 amino acids. The CDR3, as DNA: TGTGCCAGCAGTTACGGCGGAGGGAGTGGAAACACCATATATTTT. It encodes CASSYGGGSGNTIYF.

The chain recombines TRBV11-2 with TRBJ2-3, with 7 bases that match TRBD1. The CDR3 is 14 residues long. The V segment lost 8 bases and the J segment 0 bases; nucleotides outside the gene matches: 5. Germline lookup yields CDR1 SGHAT and CDR2 FQNNGV. Here the CDR3 reads CASGWDSSTDTQYF. The DNA of the CDR3 is TGTGCCAGCGGTTGGGACAGCAGCACAGATACGCAGTATTTT.

The chain links TRBV19 to TRBJ2-1; 9 nucleotides match TRBD2. Looked up from germline, CDR1 is LNHDA and CDR2 is SQIVND (reference sequence). Trimming cost V 4 bases and J 6 bases; bases outside gene matches: 10. This CDR3 has 16 amino acids. The CDR3 loop reads CASSRGHGTSLNEQFF. The CDR3 DNA reads as TGTGCCAGTAGTAGGGGACACGGGACTAGCCTCAATGAGCAGTTCTTC.

This chain joins TRBV30 and TRBJ1-3; D unresolved. There are 14 residues in the CDR3. Germline CDR1 reads GTSNPN; CDR2 reads SVGIG (reference sequence). V lost 2 bases to trimming and J lost 2 bases, with 10 bases between them. The CDR3 nucleotides are TGTGCCTGGAGTTCCAAGCGGCCTGGAAACACCATATATTTT. As protein: CAWSSKRPGNTIYF.

V gene TRBV6-5 combines with J gene TRBJ1-1, with a tentative D call TRBD1 (5 bases). The CDR3 sequence is 13 residues long. The ends were cut back, 5 bases at V and 6 bases at J, with 13 bases in the middle. Germline-derived CDR1 and CDR2 are MNHEY and SVGAGI. The CDR3 DNA sequence: TGTGCCAGCAGTCGACTCCGGGGGGCTGAAGCTTTCTTT. This sequence encodes CASSRLRGAEAFF.

V and J are TRBV5-1 and TRBJ2-2; 7 bases line up with TRBD2. CDR1 and CDR2 from the germline V gene are SGHRS and YFSETQ. V was clipped by 4 bases and J by 6 bases; unmatched bases: 3. There are 13 residues in the CDR3. CDR3 residues: CASSPREAGELFF. In DNA form, the CDR3 reads TGCGCCAGCAGCCCCCGGGAGGCCGGGGAGCTGTTTTTT.

V and J are TRBV27 and TRBJ1-6, with 8 bases that match TRBD1. V was clipped by 0 bases and J by 6 bases; unmatched bases: 4. The CDR3 consists of 16 residues. Per the germline V gene, CDR1 is MNHEY and CDR2 is SMNVEV (reference sequence). CDR3 in DNA: TGTGCCAGCAGTTTATCCGGGACAGGAATTAATTCACCCCTCCACTTT. It encodes CASSLSGTGINSPLHF.

V usage is TRBV5-5 and J usage is TRBJ1-1, with a possible D match to TRBD1 (6 bases). Trimming removed 2 bases at V and 6 bases at J, with 11 bases between. Germline loops: CDR1 SGHKS, CDR2 YYEKEE (reference sequence). The CDR3 is 13 amino acids. CDR3 region: CASSLQGGPEAFF. The CDR3 region has the DNA TGTGCCAGCAGCTTACAGGGAGGGCCTGAAGCTTTCTTT.

The chain has TRBV15 and TRBJ1-1; 8 bases fit TRBD1. Looked up from germline, CDR1 is LNHNV and CDR2 is YYDKDF (reference sequence). This CDR3 has 15 amino acids. V lost 1 base to trimming and J lost 1 base; unmatched junction nucleotides: 2. The CDR3 DNA reads TGTGCCACCAGCAGAGCCGGGACAGGGAACACTGAAGCTTTCTTT. Its protein product is CATSRAGTGNTEAFF. Complete variable domain (other parts from reference TRBV15 and TRBJ1-1): DAMVIQNPRYQVTQFGKPVTLSCSQTLNHNVMYWYQQKSSQAPKLLFHYYDKDFNNEADTPDNFQSRRPNTSFCFLDIRSPGLGDTAMYLCATSRAGTGNTEAFFGQGTRLTVV.